These T cell receptor beta chains were read from a single sample in a study of T cell repertoires in cytomegalovirus infection. TCRdb reprocessed the reads with MiXCR, giving one entry per CDR3 protein. The repertoire holds hundreds of thousands of distinct CDR3 sequences, around 30% seen once, with about 14% in the top ten. The antigens for these receptors are not known. The sequenced sample was cultured CD8+ T cells from PBMCs, obtained from culture after CMV antigen stimulation. Receptor source: a human donor in good health (CMV status not recorded). Some clones in this sample may be carry-over from other donors' samples. CDR3s include the opening cysteine and the closing phenylalanine or tryptophan. The D gene is left open where the match is weak. Clone sizes are given selectively: once, few, many, or a class where the clone is expanded.

CDR3aa	CDR3nt	j_gene	len	abundance	v_gene	d_gene
CASSIGSYEQYF	TGTGCCAGTAGTATCGGGAGTTACGAGCAGTACTTC	TRBJ2-7	12	few	TRBV19	NA
CASSLEHGGPSSYNEQFF	TGTGCCAGCAGTTTAGAGCATGGTGGTCCCAGCTCCTACAATGAGCAGTTCTTC	TRBJ2-1	18	many	TRBV27	NA
CASSQHSSPSDSPLHF	TGCGCCAGCAGCCAACACTCCAGCCCAAGTGACTCACCCCTCCACTTT	TRBJ1-6	16	few	TRBV4-3	NA
CASSYLGGGYNEQFF	TGTGCCAGCAGCTACTTAGGTGGCGGCTACAATGAGCAGTTCTTC	TRBJ2-1	15	many	TRBV7-8	NA
CASSWDDGDSSTDTQYF	TGTGCCAGCAGTTGGGATGACGGGGACTCTAGCACAGATACGCAGTATTTT	TRBJ2-3	17	NA	TRBV2	NA
CASRNTEHIYGYTF	TGTGCCAGTCGTAACACCGAACATATCTATGGCTACACCTTC	TRBJ1-2	14	NA	TRBV19	NA
CASSSSDRASTDTQYF	TGTGCCAGCAGCTCCTCGGACAGGGCGAGCACAGATACGCAGTATTTT	TRBJ2-3	16	NA	TRBV9	TRBD1
CASSELNLGGGSRAKNIQYF	TGTGCCAGCAGTGAGTTAAATTTAGGGGGAGGCAGCCGTGCCAAAAACATTCAGTACTTC	TRBJ2-4	20	NA	TRBV6-1	NA
CASSYPKGLAGGRDEQFF	TGTGCCAGCAGCTACCCCAAAGGACTAGCGGGGGGGCGAGATGAGCAGTTCTTC	TRBJ2-1	18	NA	TRBV11-2	TRBD2
CASSGWTGGVTNEKLFF	TGTGCCAGCAGTGGATGGACAGGGGGTGTAACTAATGAAAAACTGTTTTTT	TRBJ1-4	17	NA	TRBV6-6	TRBD1
CASSRGQGRDYGYTF	TGTGCCAGCAGCCGAGGGCAGGGGAGAGACTATGGCTACACCTTC	TRBJ1-2	15	many	TRBV7-3	NA